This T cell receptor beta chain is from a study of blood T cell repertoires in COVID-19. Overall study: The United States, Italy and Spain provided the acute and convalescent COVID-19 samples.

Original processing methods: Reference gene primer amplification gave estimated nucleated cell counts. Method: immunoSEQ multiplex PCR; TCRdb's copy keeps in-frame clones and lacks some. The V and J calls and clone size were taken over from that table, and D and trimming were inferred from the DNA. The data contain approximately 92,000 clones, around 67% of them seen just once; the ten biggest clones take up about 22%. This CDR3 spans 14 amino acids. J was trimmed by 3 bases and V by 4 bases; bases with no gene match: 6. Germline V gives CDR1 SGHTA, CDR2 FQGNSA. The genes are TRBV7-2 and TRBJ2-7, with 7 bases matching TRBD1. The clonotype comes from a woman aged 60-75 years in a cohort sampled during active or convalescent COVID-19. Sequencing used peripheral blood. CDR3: CASSSRQGYYEQYF. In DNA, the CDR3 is TGTGCCAGCAGCTCGAGACAGGGATACTACGAGCAGTACTTC. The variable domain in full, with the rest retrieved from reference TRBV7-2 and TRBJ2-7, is GAGVSQSPSNKVTEKGKDVELRCDPISGHTALYWYRQSLGQGLEFLIYFQGNSAPDKSGLPSDRFSAERTGGSVSTLTIQRTQQEDSAVYLCASSSRQGYYEQYFGPGTRLTVT.